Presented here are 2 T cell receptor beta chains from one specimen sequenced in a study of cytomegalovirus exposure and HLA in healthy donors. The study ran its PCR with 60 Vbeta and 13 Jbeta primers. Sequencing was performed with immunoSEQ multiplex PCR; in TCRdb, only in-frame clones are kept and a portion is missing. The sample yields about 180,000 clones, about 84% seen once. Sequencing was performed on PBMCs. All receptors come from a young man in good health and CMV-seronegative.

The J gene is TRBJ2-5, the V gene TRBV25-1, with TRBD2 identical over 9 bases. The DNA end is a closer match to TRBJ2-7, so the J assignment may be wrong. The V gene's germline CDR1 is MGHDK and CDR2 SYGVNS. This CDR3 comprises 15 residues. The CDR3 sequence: CASSEGGLASYEQYF. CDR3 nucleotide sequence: TGTGCCAGCAGTGAAGGGGGACTAGCCTCCTACGAGCAGTACTTC.

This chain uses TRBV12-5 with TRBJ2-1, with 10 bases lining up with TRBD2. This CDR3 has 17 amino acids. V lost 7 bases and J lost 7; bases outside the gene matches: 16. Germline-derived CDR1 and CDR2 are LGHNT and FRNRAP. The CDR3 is CASVPRGWTSGNNEQFF. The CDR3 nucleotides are TGTGCTAGTGTCCCCCGGGGATGGACTAGCGGCAATAATGAGCAGTTCTTC.